This T cell receptor beta chain was sequenced for a study of shared clonotypes between healthy human individuals. Germline V gene lookup returns CDR1 MNHEY and CDR2 SMNVEV (reference sequence). CDR3 length: 14 residues. V lost 5 bases, J lost 1 base, and 12 bases lay in between. Measured with immunoSEQ multiplex PCR; TCRdb has only the in-frame clones, and not every one. This table has some 2.1 million clones, less than 95% appearing once. Comment on this clone: This same CDR3 is encoded by further DNA sequences in the sample.

It was CD45RO-negative cells, positively selected for CCR7, that made up naive CD8 cells, with terminally differentiated effector memory CD45RA+ cells excluded. The sample comprised naive CD8+ T cells sorted from blood. The rearrangement links TRBV27 to TRBJ2-7; a possible D gene is TRBD2 (6 bases). The TCR sequence derives from a man between 18 and 29 years old in good health. DNA of the CDR3: TGTGCCAGCAGTCCCGGGACTCTATCCTACGAGCAGTACTTC. As protein: CASSPGTLSYEQYF.